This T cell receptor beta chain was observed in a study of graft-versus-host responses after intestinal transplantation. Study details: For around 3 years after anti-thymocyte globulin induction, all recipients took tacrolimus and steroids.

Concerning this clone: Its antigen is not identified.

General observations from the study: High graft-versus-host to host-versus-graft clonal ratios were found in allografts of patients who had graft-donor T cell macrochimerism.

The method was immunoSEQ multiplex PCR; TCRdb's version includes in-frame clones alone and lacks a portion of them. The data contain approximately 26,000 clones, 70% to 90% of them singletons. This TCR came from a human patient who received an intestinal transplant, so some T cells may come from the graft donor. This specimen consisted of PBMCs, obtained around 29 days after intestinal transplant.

CDR3 nucleotides: TGTGCCAGCAGTCTCAAACAGGGTGGCTCCTATAATTCACCCCTCCACTTT. Amino acid sequence: CASSLKQGGSYNSPLHF. The gene calls are TRBV2 and TRBJ1-6; D perhaps matches TRBD1 (6 bases). CDR3 length: 17 amino acids. The germline gives CDR1 SNHLY, CDR2 FYNNEI. With 5 bases removed from V and 0 bases from J, the gap between germline ends came to 14 bases.